What follows are 30 T cell receptor beta chains derived from one specimen sequenced in a study of cytomegalovirus exposure and HLA in healthy donors. PCR involved 60 Vbeta and 13 Jbeta primers. Clones were sequenced by immunoSEQ multiplex PCR, and TCRdb holds only the in-frame ones, with some missing. The table includes 140,000 to 150,000 clones, 70% detected once. The specimen was PBMCs. The receptor source for this set is a woman in her fifties or sixties in good health and CMV-seropositive.

This chain links TRBV4-1 with TRBJ1-4; D unclear. This CDR3 has 13 residues. Trimming cost V 1 base and J 8 bases, with 8 bases left between them. Germline CDR1 reads MGHRA; CDR2 reads YSYEKL. The CDR3 DNA reads as TGCGCCAGCAGCCAAGTATACGGGGAAAAACTGTTTTTT. It yields the protein CASSQVYGEKLFF.

The genes are TRBV19 and TRBJ1-2, with 7 bases aligning to TRBD1. This CDR3 has 13 residues. V was pared by 3 bases and J by 4 bases, with 2 bases of the junction left unmatched. Per the germline V gene, CDR1 is LNHDA and CDR2 is SQIVND (reference sequence). In DNA, the CDR3 is TGTGCCAGTAGTATCGGGGACAGCTATGGCTACACCTTC. Translating it yields CASSIGDSYGYTF.

Details on this clone: Germline and junction disagree at one end, which may indicate a read error. In DNA form, the CDR3 reads TGTGCCAGCAGGCAAGACAGAACCGGGGAGCTGTTTTTT. Translating it yields CASRQDRTGELFF. The V call is TRBV14, the J call TRBJ2-2, with TRBD1 as a possible D gene (5 bases). The CDR3 totals 13 residues. Germline CDR1 reads SGHDN; CDR2 reads FVKESK.

The CDR3 sequence is CASSPPGQGKEKLFF. The CDR3 bases are TGTGCCAGCAGTCCCCCGGGACAGGGAAAAGAAAAACTGTTTTTT. The V call is TRBV28, the J call TRBJ1-4; 9 bases align to TRBD1. This CDR3 has 15 amino acids. Trimming at V came to 5 bases and at J to 8 bases, leaving 9 bases not matched to a gene. Germline values: CDR1 MDHEN, CDR2 SYDVKM.

The CDR3 sequence: CASTTGSNYGYTF. The CDR3 nucleotides read TGTGCCAGCACCACGGGGAGTAACTATGGCTACACCTTC. The chain is built from TRBV6-6 and TRBJ1-2; D is ambiguous. This CDR3 comprises 13 residues. Germline V CDR1 and CDR2: MNHNY, SVGAGI (reference sequence). V shed 7 bases and J shed 1 base, with 10 bases lying between them.

This clone showed up just once. The genes are TRBV5-4 and TRBJ1-2, with 9 nucleotides matching TRBD1. Germline V gene sequence: CDR1 SGHNT, CDR2 YYREEE (reference sequence). CDR3 length: 13 amino acids. V lost 1 base, J lost 7 bases, and 2 bases stayed unmatched. In nucleotides, the CDR3 is TGTGCCAGCAGCTTGAGGGACAGGGTTGGCTACACCTTC. As protein: CASSLRDRVGYTF.

The chain recombines TRBV5-1 with TRBJ2-3; the match to TRBD1 covers 9 bases. From germline, CDR1 is SGHRS and CDR2 YFSETQ. This CDR3 is built from 14 residues. Germline trimming cut 7 bases from V and 3 bases from J; bases unmatched to any gene: 6. CDR3 bases: TGCGCCAGCGAGACAGGGGGGGGGACAGATACGCAGTATTTT. This sequence encodes CASETGGGTDTQYF.

The CDR3 DNA reads TGTGCCAGCACTCCGCATGAAGGCAGGGTCGGGTTAGGCTACACCTTC. It encodes CASTPHEGRVGLGYTF. V usage is TRBV28 and J usage is TRBJ1-2; a weak D match, TRBD1 (5 bases). The germline gives CDR1 MDHEN, CDR2 SYDVKM. V shed 7 bases and J shed 8 bases, with 26 bases lying between them. The CDR3 runs 16 residues.

The gene calls are TRBV27 and TRBJ2-1; 13 positions agree with TRBD2. V lost 2 bases, J lost 7 bases, and 2 bases stayed unmatched. CDR1 MNHEY and CDR2 SMNVEV come from the germline V gene (reference sequence). The CDR3 is made up of 15 amino acids. For the CDR3, the DNA is TGTGCCAGCAGTTTAGGGACTAGCGGGAAAAATGAGCAGTTCTTC. Amino acid sequence: CASSLGTSGKNEQFF.

CDR3 sequence reads: CASSGLAGNGGELFF. CDR3 bases: TGTGCCAGCAGCGGACTAGCGGGAAACGGCGGGGAGCTGTTTTTT. The rearrangement links TRBV28 to TRBJ2-2; 12 bases line up with TRBD2. From germline, CDR1 is MDHEN and CDR2 SYDVKM. Trimming took 6 bases from V and 7 from J; bases not matched to a gene: 6. The CDR3 spans 15 residues.

V and J are TRBV5-1 and TRBJ2-2; 11 bases match TRBD2. The V segment lost 4 bases and the J segment 3 bases; nucleotides outside the gene matches: 5. Germline V gene data show CDR1 as SGHRS and CDR2 as YFSETQ. The CDR3 is made up of 16 amino acids. The CDR3 nucleotides read TGCGCCAGCAGCCCCCTAGCGGGAGGAGACACCGGGGAGCTGTTTTTT. Protein sequence: CASSPLAGGDTGELFF.

This clone appeared a few times. The DNA for the CDR3 is TGTGCCACCAGCAGAGATCAGGCAAGAACTGAAGCTTTCTTT. Its protein product is CATSRDQARTEAFF. This rearrangement joins TRBV15 to TRBJ1-1, with D hard to call. The ends were cut back, 0 bases at V and 5 bases at J, with 10 bases in the middle. CDR3 length equals 14 residues. Germline-derived CDR1 and CDR2 are LNHNV and YYDKDF (reference sequence).

This clone was counted once. This rearrangement joins TRBV6-4 to TRBJ2-7, with 10 bases lining up with TRBD1. Germline V lookup: CDR1 MRHNA, CDR2 SNTAGT. The CDR3 has 18 amino acids. J was trimmed by 5 bases and V by 4 bases; bases with no gene match: 17. CDR3 in DNA: TGTGCCAGCAGTGGGCCGGGACAGGGGACACCGCCCGTGGACGAGCAGTACTTC. Amino acid sequence: CASSGPGQGTPPVDEQYF.

This chain uses TRBV7-9 with TRBJ2-1, with 12 nucleotides matching TRBD2. From germline, CDR1 is SEHNR and CDR2 FQNEAQ (reference sequence). Losses at the gene ends were 7 bases for V and 5 bases for J; bases not matched to a gene: 6. The CDR3 contains 15 residues. The CDR3 coding sequence is TGTGCCAGCATCCTAGCGGGAGGGCCCCACAATGAGCAGTTCTTC. This sequence encodes CASILAGGPHNEQFF.

The chain combines TRBV11-1 with TRBJ2-2; D uncertain. The CDR3 totals 16 residues. Germline lookup yields CDR1 SGHAT and CDR2 FQDESV (reference sequence). The V and J ends lost 5 bases and 1 base respectively, with 14 bases between them. The CDR3 reads CASSPASSVNTGELFF. The CDR3 bases are TGTGCCAGCAGCCCGGCGAGCAGCGTGAACACCGGGGAGCTGTTTTTT.

In this sample, this clone turned up a few times. The chain uses TRBV4-1 and TRBJ2-5; D is ambiguous. Between the trimmed V and J ends, which lost 1 base and 1 base, there was a span of 7 bases. Germline assignment: CDR1 MGHRA and CDR2 YSYEKL. This CDR3 spans 14 amino acids. The DNA of the CDR3 is TGCGCCAGCAGCCAAGCGCCTACCCAAGAGACCCAGTACTTC. As protein: CASSQAPTQETQYF.

The chain recombines TRBV6-1 with TRBJ1-2; D may be TRBD1 (6 bases). This CDR3 has 15 amino acids. The V gene lost 4 bases and the J gene lost 4 bases, with 16 bases spanning the gap. Germline CDR1 is MNHNS and CDR2 is SASEGT. Here the CDR3 reads CASSGAGTIPYGYTF. The CDR3 bases are TGTGCCAGCAGTGGAGCCGGGACAATCCCCTATGGCTACACCTTC.

This CDR3 reads CASSFPVGTGSGYTF. The CDR3 bases are TGTGCCAGCAGTTTCCCAGTCGGGACAGGGTCTGGCTACACCTTC. This sequence joins TRBV28 and TRBJ1-2; 9 bases match TRBD1. V shed 3 bases and J 7 bases; nucleotides not matched to a gene: 9. The germline V gene encodes CDR1 MDHEN and CDR2 SYDVKM. The CDR3 has 15 amino acids.

In its sample, this clone was seen once. One end of the junction does not line up with germline, which may come from a read error. The V and J genes are TRBV2 and TRBJ1-6, with 7 bases fitting TRBD1. The CDR3 is 12 amino acids. The V gene's germline CDR1 is SNHLY and CDR2 FYNNEI. The CDR3 loop is CASRTTGIRRDF. The CDR3 DNA sequence: TGTGCCAGCAGGACGACAGGGATCAGACGTGACTTT.

CDR3 in amino acids: CASSSEMNTEAFF. The CDR3 nucleotides are TGCGCCAGCAGCTCAGAAATGAACACTGAAGCTTTCTTT. The chain couples TRBV5-1 to TRBJ1-1; D not certain. The CDR3 covers 13 residues. Germline V gene lookup returns CDR1 SGHRS and CDR2 YFSETQ. V gave up 3 bases and J gave up 0 bases, with 6 bases separating them.

V usage is TRBV2 and J usage is TRBJ1-3; D might be TRBD1 (5 bases). The germline V gene encodes CDR1 SNHLY and CDR2 FYNNEI. This CDR3 is 14 amino acids long. V gave up 7 bases and J gave up 3 bases, with 13 bases separating them. The CDR3 sequence: CASTERGVGNTIYF. For the CDR3, the DNA is TGTGCCAGCACCGAACGGGGGGTTGGAAACACCATATATTTT.

V and J are TRBV18 and TRBJ2-7; TRBD1 agrees at 11 bases. V was pared by 3 bases and J by 2 bases, with 3 bases of the junction left unmatched. The length of the CDR3 is 15 residues. The V gene's germline CDR1 is KGHSH and CDR2 LQKENI. The CDR3 bases are TGTGCCAGCTCACCCGGGACAGGGGGACCCTACGAGCAGTACTTC. Its protein product is CASSPGTGGPYEQYF.

CDR3 region: CASSLEVLAGRSYEQYF. CDR3 nucleotides: TGTGCCAGCAGCCTAGAGGTACTCGCAGGTCGTTCCTACGAGCAGTACTTC. The rearrangement links TRBV4-2 to TRBJ2-7; no firm D call. CDR3 size: 17 residues. CDR1 and CDR2 from the germline V gene are LGHNA and YNFKEQ. The ends were cut back, 4 bases at V and 1 base at J, with 20 bases in the middle.

The chain recombines TRBV5-1 with TRBJ2-5, with D possibly being TRBD2 (5 bases). Germline CDR1 SGHRS, CDR2 YFSETQ. The CDR3 is made up of 15 amino acids. V was cut by 3 bases and J by 1 base, with 13 bases left in between. The CDR3 nucleotides read TGCGCCAGCAGCTCACGGACGAGGGCCCAAGAGACCCAGTACTTC. This translates into CASSSRTRAQETQYF.

V gene TRBV28 combines with J gene TRBJ1-2, with D possibly being TRBD1 (6 bases). Germline V gives CDR1 MDHEN, CDR2 SYDVKM. The CDR3 is made up of 15 amino acids. V gave up 2 bases and J gave up 6 bases, with 16 bases separating them. This CDR3 is CASSLAPGEVNGYTF. The CDR3, as DNA: TGTGCCAGCAGTTTAGCTCCAGGGGAAGTAAATGGCTACACCTTC.

The chain has TRBV15 and TRBJ2-6; D may be TRBD1 (5 bases). Germline CDR1 and CDR2: LNHNV and YYDKDF (reference sequence). Trimming removed 4 bases from V and 0 bases from J, with 7 bases in between. CDR3 size: 15 residues. CDR3 amino acids: CATSKGASGANVLTF. CDR3 nucleotides: TGTGCCACCAGCAAAGGGGCCTCTGGGGCCAACGTCCTGACTTTC. The entire variable domain, with the rest obtained from reference TRBV15 and TRBJ2-6, is as follows: DAMVIQNPRYQVTQFGKPVTLSCSQTLNHNVMYWYQQKSSQAPKLLFHYYDKDFNNEADTPDNFQSRRPNTSFCFLDIRSPGLGDTAMYLCATSKGASGANVLTFGAGSRLTVL.

The gene calls are TRBV2 and TRBJ2-7; 11 bases align to TRBD2. The V gene's germline CDR1 is SNHLY and CDR2 FYNNEI. V shed 5 bases, J shed 0 bases, and the junction held 3 bases outside the gene matches. This CDR3 is built from 15 residues. The CDR3 is CASSPGTSGSYEQYF. CDR3 bases: TGTGCCAGCAGTCCCGGGACTAGCGGCTCCTACGAGCAGTACTTC.

The chain links TRBV25-1 to TRBJ1-1; D might be TRBD1 (6 bases). Trimming pared 9 bases from V and 6 bases from J, leaving 20 bases between. This CDR3 comprises 14 residues. Per germline, CDR1 MGHDK and CDR2 SYGVNS. The CDR3 protein is CASTNRELIAEAFF. The CDR3 bases are TGTGCCAGTACCAACAGGGAATTGATCGCTGAAGCTTTCTTT.

V usage is TRBV29-1 and J usage is TRBJ2-3, with 8 bases that match TRBD2. V dropped 8 bases and J dropped 1; count of bases not matched to a gene: 5. Germline V CDR1 and CDR2: SQVTM, ANQGSEA. The CDR3 contains 13 residues. The CDR3 here is CSPLTSGTDTQYF. The CDR3 bases are TGCAGCCCCCTGACTAGCGGCACAGATACGCAGTATTTT.

The chain joins TRBV15 to TRBJ2-7; tentative D call: TRBD1 (6 bases). The V gene's germline CDR1 is LNHNV and CDR2 YYDKDF (reference sequence). Between the trimmed V and J ends, which lost 0 bases and 5 bases, there was a span of 14 bases. CDR3 length equals 15 residues. The CDR3 coding sequence is TGTGCCACCAGCAGAGATAGGGGGACCGGAAACGAGCAGTACTTC. As protein: CATSRDRGTGNEQYF.